Reported below is one TCR beta chain. Its antigen remains unknown. The data derive from a study of siplizumab effects on memory and regulatory T cells. Study-level results: The study found that mappable alloreactive CD4+ clones averaged around 72% Treg-derived with siplizumab and about 26% in controls.

Sequencing used immunoSEQ multiplex PCR; TCRdb keeps in-frame clones, though not all of them. The repertoire holds fewer than 45,000 clones, with roughly nine tenths as singletons. The CDR3 contains 16 residues. Germline values: CDR1 WNHNN, CDR2 SYGVQD (reference sequence). Unmatched junction bases numbered 7, after V lost 0 bases and J lost 4 bases. The sample consisted of naive CD4+ T cells sorted from blood. The chain has TRBV10-1 and TRBJ2-3, with TRBD2 matching over 7 bases. The source of this sequence is a human donor in good health. The CDR3 loop is CASSESFGGSADTQYF. The DNA of the CDR3 is TGCGCCAGCAGTGAGTCGTTCGGGGGGTCCGCAGATACGCAGTATTTT.